Described below is a single T cell receptor beta chain sequence and its context. Germline values: CDR1 SGHNT, CDR2 YYREEE (reference sequence). The CDR3 is 16 amino acids. V lost 5 bases and J lost 8; bases outside the gene matches: 10. Measured with immunoSEQ multiplex PCR; TCRdb has only the in-frame clones, and not every one. The table has 150,000 to 200,000 clones, around 87% seen once. The sample is drawn from a study of blood T cell repertoires in COVID-19. Source material: peripheral blood. The V gene is TRBV5-4, the J gene TRBJ1-6, with TRBD1 identical over 10 bases. The receptor comes from a man aged 40-49 years with active or convalescent COVID-19. The CDR3 nucleotides are TGTGCCAGCAGTAAGGGGGGACAGGGGTCTTATTCACCCCTCCACTTT. Translation: CASSKGGQGSYSPLHF.